The 26 T cell receptor beta chains presented below share a single source sample, sequenced in a study of cytomegalovirus exposure and HLA in healthy donors (dated by TCRdb to 2017 to 2019). Preparation of the library involved the immunoSEQ multiplex PCR assay. TCRdb retrieved this table from immuneACCESS and kept in-frame rearrangements only. Not all clones are present; in checked studies, unresolved V genes account for under half, and no reason is known for the remainder. The sample table records about 180,000 clones; roughly nine tenths of these occur just once. Roughly 2.6% of the sample comes from the top ten. The sequenced sample was PBMCs. These receptors all come from a man between 18 and 35 years old in good health and CMV-seropositive.

The chain links TRBV4-3 to TRBJ2-6, with 14 bases identical to TRBD2. V shed 0 bases, J shed 4 bases, and the junction held 8 bases outside the gene matches. The CDR3 contains 20 residues. Germline assignment: CDR1 LGHNA and CDR2 YSLEER. In nucleotides, the CDR3 is TGCGCCAGCAGCCAAGATCGGACTAGCGGGGGGATCGCCGGGGCCAACGTCCTGACTTTC. It codes for CASSQDRTSGGIAGANVLTF.

This rearrangement joins TRBV28 to TRBJ2-7; TRBD1 matches at 7 bases. The V segment lost 7 bases and the J segment 4 bases; nucleotides outside the gene matches: 10. The CDR3 loop spans 14 amino acids. Per germline, CDR1 MDHEN and CDR2 SYDVKM. CDR3 loop: CASKKGAPKYEQYF. In DNA form, the CDR3 reads TGTGCCAGCAAGAAGGGGGCCCCGAAATACGAGCAGTACTTC.

The chain carries TRBV18 and TRBJ2-1; 8 nucleotides line up with TRBD1. Germline CDR1 reads KGHSH; CDR2 reads LQKENI. The trim removed 4 bases at V and 0 bases at J, leaving 8 bases unmatched. The CDR3 totals 17 residues. CDR3 in DNA: TGTGCCAGCTCACTGATCCTAGGACAGGGCTCCTACAATGAGCAGTTCTTC. Amino acids: CASSLILGQGSYNEQFF.

V and J are TRBV6-6 and TRBJ2-7; 7 bases line up with TRBD2. Germline V gene data show CDR1 as MNHNY and CDR2 as SVGAGI (reference sequence). The ends lost 2 bases at V and 4 bases at J; junction bases unmatched: 5. The CDR3 has 14 residues. The DNA of the CDR3 is TGTGCCAGCAGTTACAGCCGGGGGGAATACGAGCAGTACTTC. It encodes CASSYSRGEYEQYF.

The gene calls are TRBV27 and TRBJ1-2, with D possibly matching TRBD1 (6 bases). V lost 6 bases and J lost 1, with 9 bases in between. The germline CDR1 and CDR2 sequences are MNHEY and SMNVEV (reference sequence). The CDR3 totals 13 residues. The CDR3 spells CASSRTVNYGYTF. The CDR3 DNA reads as TGTGCCAGCAGCCGGACAGTTAACTATGGCTACACCTTC.

There are a few counts of this clone. The chain uses TRBV18 and TRBJ1-6; 7 bases map to TRBD1. The CDR3 sequence is 15 residues long. From germline, CDR1 is KGHSH and CDR2 LQKENI. J gave up 7 bases and V 1 base, and 4 bases lay outside the gene matches. CDR3 sequence: CASSPRDSQNSPLHF. DNA of the CDR3: TGTGCCAGCTCACCACGGGACAGCCAAAATTCACCCCTCCACTTT.

J is TRBJ2-7 and V is TRBV7-2; tentatively, D is TRBD1 (5 bases). CDR1 is SGHTA and CDR2 is FQGNSA in the germline V gene. This CDR3 has 13 residues. The V end lost 4 bases, the J end lost 6 bases, and 13 bases lay between the germline ends. The CDR3 nucleotides read TGTGCCAGCAGCTCGGACATATCTTTCGAGCAGTACTTC. Protein: CASSSDISFEQYF. Full variable domain (remainder filled in from reference TRBV7-2 and TRBJ2-7): GAGVSQSPSNKVTEKGKDVELRCDPISGHTALYWYRQSLGQGLEFLIYFQGNSAPDKSGLPSDRFSAERTGGSVSTLTIQRTQQEDSAVYLCASSSDISFEQYFGPGTRLTVT.

The chain joins TRBV7-9 to TRBJ2-3, with 9 bases fitting TRBD1. This CDR3 has 16 amino acids. V trimming: 3 bases; J trimming: 0 bases; junction bases outside the gene matches: 4. Germline V gene lookup returns CDR1 SEHNR and CDR2 FQNEAQ (reference sequence). The CDR3 DNA is TGTGCCAGCAGCTTGGGACAGGGAGGGAGCACAGATACGCAGTATTTT. It encodes CASSLGQGGSTDTQYF. Drawing the rest from reference TRBV7-9 and TRBJ2-3, the complete variable domain is DTGVSQNPRHKITKRGQNVTFRCDPISEHNRLYWYRQTLGQGPEFLTYFQNEAQLEKSRLLSDRFSAERPKGSFSTLEIQRTEQGDSAMYLCASSLGQGGSTDTQYFGPGTRLTVL.

CDR3 protein: CASSFLGVQPQHF. In DNA form, the CDR3 reads TGTGCCAGCAGTTTTTTAGGGGTTCAGCCCCAGCATTTT. This chain links TRBV27 with TRBJ1-5; TRBD1 is a possible D gene (5 bases). This CDR3 has 13 residues. Germline values: CDR1 MNHEY, CDR2 SMNVEV (reference sequence). V was shortened by 3 bases and J by 6 bases, with 9 bases between the two germline ends.

This rearrangement joins TRBV5-6 to TRBJ2-2; D gene unclear. Trimming stripped 0 bases from V and 6 bases from J, with 6 bases between. CDR1 is SGHDT and CDR2 is YYEEEE in the germline V gene. The CDR3 sequence is 13 residues long. The chain's CDR3 is CASSLGLAGELFF. The CDR3 DNA reads TGTGCCAGCAGCTTGGGGTTAGCCGGGGAGCTGTTTTTT.

This chain uses TRBV30 with TRBJ2-7; tentative D call: TRBD1 (6 bases). CDR3 length: 12 residues. Germline lookup yields CDR1 GTSNPN and CDR2 SVGIG (reference sequence). V was trimmed by 2 bases and J by 4 bases, leaving 9 bases between them. For the CDR3, the DNA is TGTGCCTGGAGTCTCCAGGGGTACGAGCAGTACTTC. This encodes CAWSLQGYEQYF.

The chain employs TRBV11-2 and TRBJ2-5; the match to TRBD2 covers 14 bases. J was trimmed by 5 bases and V by 3 bases; bases with no gene match: 5. CDR1 is SGHAT, CDR2 FQNNGV, per germline. The CDR3 contains 16 residues. The CDR3 sequence: CASSLGLAGVWETQYF. DNA of the CDR3: TGTGCCAGCAGCTTGGGACTAGCGGGGGTTTGGGAGACCCAGTACTTC.

This clone has more than one count but fewer than ten. V usage is TRBV7-9 and J usage is TRBJ2-7; 8 bases are a match to TRBD1. The CDR3 has 14 residues. With 4 bases clipped from V and 5 bases from J, the junction kept 7 bases outside the gene matches. CDR1 SEHNR and CDR2 FQNEAQ come from the germline V gene (reference sequence). CDR3 nucleotide sequence: TGTGCCAGCAGCTCGACCGGACAGGGCCACGAGCAGTACTTC. Its protein product is CASSSTGQGHEQYF.

The V gene is TRBV5-1, the J gene TRBJ2-7; 7 bases map to TRBD1. The CDR3 is 16 residues long. Per germline, CDR1 SGHRS and CDR2 YFSETQ. After removal of 6 bases from V and 5 bases from J, the junction contained 17 bases not matched to a gene. The CDR3 protein is CASTRGQAAGRHEQYF. Here the CDR3 DNA reads TGCGCCAGCACAAGGGGGCAGGCCGCCGGGCGTCACGAGCAGTACTTC.

The chain combines TRBV5-1 with TRBJ1-2, with TRBD1 matching 10 bases. The junction had 4 bases not matched to a gene; V was cut back by 4 bases and J by 4 bases. Per germline, CDR1 SGHRS and CDR2 YFSETQ. The CDR3 runs to 14 residues. CDR3 nucleotide sequence: TGCGCCAGCAGCGAGGGACAGGGGCCCTATGGCTACACCTTC. Protein: CASSEGQGPYGYTF. Combining the CDR3 with reference TRBV5-1 and TRBJ1-2 gives the whole variable domain KAGVTQTPRYLIKTRGQQVTLSCSPISGHRSVSWYQQTPGQGLQFLFEYFSETQRNKGNFPGRFSGRQFSNSRSEMNVSTLELGDSALYLCASSEGQGPYGYTFGSGTRLTVV.

This sequence joins TRBV27 and TRBJ2-7; 7 bases align to TRBD1. The germline gives CDR1 MNHEY, CDR2 SMNVEV (reference sequence). The CDR3 runs to 14 residues. V shed 3 bases, J shed 3 bases, and the junction held 5 bases outside the gene matches. The CDR3 nucleotides are TGTGCCAGCAGTTTGCAGGGGGTCGGCTACGAGCAGTACTTC. Its translation: CASSLQGVGYEQYF.

The rearrangement links TRBV18 to TRBJ2-1, with TRBD1 as a possible D gene (6 bases). Germline CDR1 reads KGHSH; CDR2 reads LQKENI. The CDR3 is 13 amino acids. V lost 3 bases, J lost 6 bases, and 9 bases lay in between. CDR3 sequence (DNA): TGTGCCAGCTCACCCCGACAGGTCAATGAGCAGTTCTTC. The encoded protein is CASSPRQVNEQFF.

This rearrangement joins TRBV7-6 to TRBJ2-3; the match to TRBD2 covers 9 bases. This CDR3 has 16 residues. Germline V gene data show CDR1 as SGHVS and CDR2 as FNYEAQ. Trimming took 5 bases from V and 4 from J; bases not matched to a gene: 10. CDR3 nucleotides: TGTGCCAGCAGCAGCAGTGGGGCGGGGGGGCCAGATACGCAGTATTTT. It specifies CASSSSGAGGPDTQYF. Drawing the rest from reference TRBV7-6 and TRBJ2-3, the complete variable domain is GAGVSQSPRYKVTKRGQDVALRCDPISGHVSLYWYRQALGQGPEFLTYFNYEAQQDKSGLPNDRFSAERPEGSISTLTIQRTEQRDSAMYRCASSSSGAGGPDTQYFGPGTRLTVL.

J is TRBJ1-6 and V is TRBV7-3, with 7 bases matching TRBD1. The germline gives CDR1 SGHTA, CDR2 FQGTGA. The CDR3 loop spans 14 amino acids. V lost 3 bases and J lost 7; bases outside the gene matches: 3. The CDR3 here is CASSLTGRNSPLHF. The CDR3 bases are TGTGCCAGCAGCTTGACAGGGCGGAATTCACCCCTCCACTTT.

V gene TRBV15 combines with J gene TRBJ2-1; TRBD2 matches at 7 bases. Unmatched junction bases numbered 9, after V lost 0 bases and J lost 7 bases. Germline V lookup: CDR1 LNHNV, CDR2 YYDKDF (reference sequence). This CDR3 is 16 amino acids long. The CDR3 loop is CATSRDRLADWNEQFF. CDR3 in DNA: TGTGCCACCAGCAGAGATCGGCTAGCGGACTGGAATGAGCAGTTCTTC. Full variable domain (rest looked up from reference TRBV15 and TRBJ2-1): DAMVIQNPRYQVTQFGKPVTLSCSQTLNHNVMYWYQQKSSQAPKLLFHYYDKDFNNEADTPDNFQSRRPNTSFCFLDIRSPGLGDTAMYLCATSRDRLADWNEQFFGPGTRLTVL.

This clone has only one observation. This chain uses TRBV13 with TRBJ1-1, with D possibly matching TRBD1 (5 bases). The ends were cut back, 4 bases at V and 1 base at J, with 16 bases in the middle. Germline loops: CDR1 PRHDT, CDR2 FYEKMQ (reference sequence). The CDR3 covers 16 residues. The CDR3 DNA is TGTGCCAGCAGCTCTGCCGGGACGGAGGGGAACACTGAAGCTTTCTTT. Translating it yields CASSSAGTEGNTEAFF.

The rearrangement uses TRBV7-2 and TRBJ2-7; 13 bases fit TRBD2. Germline V gives CDR1 SGHTA, CDR2 FQGNSA. The ends lost 5 bases at V and 6 bases at J; junction bases unmatched: 10. The CDR3 consists of 16 residues. The CDR3 DNA reads as TGTGCCAGCAGCATCTGGACTAGCGGGAGATCTTCCGAGCAGTACTTC. Its protein product is CASSIWTSGRSSEQYF.

The genes are TRBV7-9 and TRBJ1-2; TRBD1 matches at 7 bases. The V segment lost 1 base and the J segment 6 bases; nucleotides outside the gene matches: 11. Germline CDR1 reads SEHNR; CDR2 reads FQNEAQ (reference sequence). The CDR3 runs 16 residues. CDR3 coding DNA: TGTGCCAGCAGCTTAGAAGGCTTTAAGGGGGCAGATGGCTACACCTTC. Its protein is CASSLEGFKGADGYTF.

The rearrangement links TRBV29-1 to TRBJ2-5; the D gene is possibly TRBD1 (6 bases). This CDR3 is 12 amino acids long. V was clipped by 6 bases and J by 5 bases, with 13 bases between them. Germline V CDR1 and CDR2: SQVTM, ANQGSEA. Here the CDR3 DNA reads TGCAGCGTAACACAGGGTTCGGAGACCCAGTACTTC. Translated, it gives CSVTQGSETQYF. The variable domain in full, completed from reference TRBV29-1 and TRBJ2-5, reads SAVISQKPSRDICQRGTSLTIQCQVDSQVTMMFWYRQQPGQSLTLIATANQGSEATYESGFVIDKFPISRPNLTFSTLTVSNMSPEDSSIYLCSVTQGSETQYFGPGTRLLVL.

V is TRBV4-3 and J is TRBJ1-2; the match to TRBD1 covers 8 bases. Germline CDR1 LGHNA, CDR2 YSLEER. The CDR3 is made up of 16 amino acids. Trimming at V came to 1 base and at J to 1 base, leaving 5 bases not matched to a gene. As DNA, the CDR3 is TGCGCCAGCAGCCAAGTGCCGGGACAGGATAACTATGGCTACACCTTC. Translating it yields CASSQVPGQDNYGYTF.

CDR3 DNA sequence: TGTGCCAGCAGGAGTGATTCCCTCTATGGCTACACCTTC. Amino acids: CASRSDSLYGYTF. V usage is TRBV9 and J usage is TRBJ1-2; no clear D. The germline CDR1 and CDR2 sequences are SGDLS and YYNGEE. V lost 5 bases, J lost 4 bases, and 12 bases lay in between. The CDR3 length is 13 residues.